The TCR beta chain under discussion was sequenced for a study of shared clonotypes between healthy human individuals. Overall study context: Each donor had three CD4 naive, three CD4 memory, two CD8 naive and one CD8 memory plate.

The CDR3 length is 13 residues. CDR1 is SNHLY and CDR2 is FYNNEI in the germline V gene. Trimming pared 8 bases from V and 4 bases from J, leaving 14 bases between. A deep-level run was used for the assay. As processed by the authors: There were no quality scores in the junction-only immunoSEQ sequences, so filtering differed. The method was immunoSEQ multiplex PCR; TCRdb's version includes in-frame clones alone and lacks a portion of them. That table gives V, J and clone size, and the DNA gave D and trimming. The sample comprises over 1.5 million clones, approximately 98% of which are singletons, and about 0.42% rests with the top ten.

J is TRBJ1-1 and V is TRBV2; no definite D call. This clonotype originated in a man under 40 in good health. The sequenced sample was naive CD4+ T cells sorted from blood. Subset meaning: CD45RA+ positively selected. CDR3 protein: CASGGVPATEAFF. CDR3 in DNA: TGTGCCAGCGGTGGGGTACCCGCCACTGAAGCTTTCTTT.